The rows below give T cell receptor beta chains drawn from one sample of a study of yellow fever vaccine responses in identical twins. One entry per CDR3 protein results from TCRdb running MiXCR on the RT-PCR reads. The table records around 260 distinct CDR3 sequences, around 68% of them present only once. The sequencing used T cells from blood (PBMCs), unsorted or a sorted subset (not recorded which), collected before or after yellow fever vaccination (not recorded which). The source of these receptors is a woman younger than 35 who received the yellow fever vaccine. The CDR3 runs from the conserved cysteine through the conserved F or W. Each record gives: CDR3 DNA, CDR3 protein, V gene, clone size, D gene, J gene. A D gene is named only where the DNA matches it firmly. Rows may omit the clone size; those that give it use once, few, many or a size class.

CDR3nt: TGTGCCAGCAGTTACTGGGGACAGGGGGCGCTGAGCAATCAGCCCCAGCATTTT; CDR3aa: CASSYWGQGALSNQPQHF; v_gene: TRBV6-2/TRBV6-3; abundance: few; d_gene: TRBD1; j_gene: TRBJ1-5
CDR3nt: TGTGCCAGCAGCTTCCGGACAGGGGAGAACACTGAAGCTTTCTTT; CDR3aa: CASSFRTGENTEAFF; v_gene: TRBV11-3; abundance: .; d_gene: TRBD1; j_gene: TRBJ1-1
CDR3nt: TGTGCCAGCAGCTTGAACGCGTTTAAGGCTTTCTTT; CDR3aa: CASSLNAFKAFF; v_gene: TRBV5-4; abundance: few; d_gene: .; j_gene: TRBJ1-1
CDR3nt: TGCGCCAGCAGTGGATCCGGGAACGGAAACACCATATATTTT; CDR3aa: CASSGSGNGNTIYF; v_gene: TRBV10-2; abundance: .; d_gene: .; j_gene: TRBJ1-3
CDR3nt: TGTGCCAGCCACGCCGCCGCGGGGACTGAAGCTTTCTTT; CDR3aa: CASHAAAGTEAFF; v_gene: TRBV6-1; abundance: .; d_gene: .; j_gene: TRBJ1-1
CDR3nt: TGTGCCAGCTCACGACAGATCACAGATACGCAGTATTTT; CDR3aa: CASSRQITDTQYF; v_gene: TRBV18; abundance: .; d_gene: .; j_gene: TRBJ2-3
CDR3nt: TGCGCCAGCAGTGAGGCGGACGGAAGGGCCTTCGCCTTC; CDR3aa: CASSEADGRAFAF; v_gene: TRBV10-1; abundance: .; d_gene: .; j_gene: TRBJ1-2
CDR3nt: TGTGCCATCAGTGATACAGGCGGAGGCACTGAAGCTTTCTTT; CDR3aa: CAISDTGGGTEAFF; v_gene: TRBV10-3; abundance: .; d_gene: .; j_gene: TRBJ1-1
CDR3nt: TGTGCCATCAGCCGCGAGGGGGTTAGGAGCTCCTATAATTCAACCCTCCACTTT; CDR3aa: CAISREGVRSSYNSTLHF; v_gene: TRBV10-3; abundance: .; d_gene: .; j_gene: TRBJ1-6
CDR3nt: TGTGCCATCAGTGTTGAAGGGATTCAGCCCCAGCATTTT; CDR3aa: CAISVEGIQPQHF; v_gene: TRBV10-3; abundance: .; d_gene: .; j_gene: TRBJ1-5
CDR3nt: TGTGCCAGCAGCCCGGACAGCGGGGGCTATGGCTACACCTTC; CDR3aa: CASSPDSGGYGYTF; v_gene: TRBV5-5; abundance: few; d_gene: .; j_gene: TRBJ1-2
CDR3nt: TGTGCCATCAGTAAGGGACAGGGGAGCTCCTACAATGAGCAGTTCTTC; CDR3aa: CAISKGQGSSYNEQFF; v_gene: TRBV10-3; abundance: .; d_gene: TRBD1; j_gene: TRBJ2-1
CDR3nt: TGTGCCAGCAGTACCGACAGGTTCGGCTACACCTTC; CDR3aa: CASSTDRFGYTF; v_gene: TRBV6-1; abundance: .; d_gene: .; j_gene: TRBJ1-2
CDR3nt: TGTGCCAGCAGCTCCTACGACAGGGTGACTAGATGGGAGCAGTACTTC; CDR3aa: CASSSYDRVTRWEQYF; v_gene: TRBV11-3; abundance: .; d_gene: .; j_gene: TRBJ2-7
CDR3nt: TGTGCCATCACCGCTAGCGGGGGCAACAATGAGCAGTTCTTC; CDR3aa: CAITASGGNNEQFF; v_gene: TRBV10-3; abundance: once; d_gene: TRBD2; j_gene: TRBJ2-1
CDR3nt: TGTGCCACCCAATCGAACACTGAAGCTTTCTTT; CDR3aa: CATQSNTEAFF; v_gene: TRBV10-3; abundance: few; d_gene: .; j_gene: TRBJ1-1
CDR3nt: TGTGCCAGCAGCGCAAAAGCACAGGCGAACACTGAAGCTTTCTTT; CDR3aa: CASSAKAQANTEAFF; v_gene: TRBV11-1; abundance: .; d_gene: .; j_gene: TRBJ1-1
CDR3nt: TGCAGCGTTGAAGATCGTAGTGAGGAGCAGTTCTTC; CDR3aa: CSVEDRSEEQFF; v_gene: TRBV29-1; abundance: .; d_gene: .; j_gene: TRBJ2-1
CDR3nt: TGTGCCAGCAGCTTACCCTATACTCCGCGAGGCAATCAGCCCCAGCATTTT; CDR3aa: CASSLPYTPRGNQPQHF; v_gene: TRBV11-3; abundance: .; d_gene: .; j_gene: TRBJ1-5
CDR3nt: TGTGCCATCAGCGCGCAAACCACGGGGGGCAGTGGCTACACCTTC; CDR3aa: CAISAQTTGGSGYTF; v_gene: TRBV10-3; abundance: .; d_gene: .; j_gene: TRBJ1-2
CDR3nt: TGTGCCAGCAGCTTACAGAGACAGGGCGGAAACACCATATATTTT; CDR3aa: CASSLQRQGGNTIYF; v_gene: TRBV7-6; abundance: .; d_gene: TRBD1; j_gene: TRBJ1-3
CDR3nt: TGTGCCAGCTCGAACAGGGGGCGGGTGGACACTGAAGCTTTCTTT; CDR3aa: CASSNRGRVDTEAFF; v_gene: TRBV6-1; abundance: few; d_gene: TRBD1; j_gene: TRBJ1-1
CDR3nt: TGTGCCACCAGTCGGGACACGGGCTACGAGCAGTACTTC; CDR3aa: CATSRDTGYEQYF; v_gene: TRBV10-3; abundance: .; d_gene: .; j_gene: TRBJ2-7
CDR3nt: TGTGCCAGCAGTCGGAGTCTTGCGAACACCGGGGAGCTGTTTTTT; CDR3aa: CASSRSLANTGELFF; v_gene: TRBV12-3/TRBV12-4; abundance: .; d_gene: .; j_gene: TRBJ2-2
CDR3nt: TGTGCCAGCAGCCAACGGACAGGGGCTTTAGGTGAGCAGTACTTC; CDR3aa: CASSQRTGALGEQYF; v_gene: TRBV14; abundance: once; d_gene: TRBD1; j_gene: TRBJ2-7
CDR3nt: TGCGCCAGCAGTGAGTCGCCGGAAAGGACCCAGTACTTC; CDR3aa: CASSESPERTQYF; v_gene: TRBV10-1; abundance: .; d_gene: .; j_gene: TRBJ2-5
CDR3nt: TGTGCCAGCAGCTTTAACACCGGGGAGCTGTTTTTT; CDR3aa: CASSFNTGELFF; v_gene: TRBV7-2; abundance: .; d_gene: .; j_gene: TRBJ2-2
CDR3nt: TGTGCCAGCAGTAGAAATACGGGACAGTTAAACGGGGAGCTGTTTTTT; CDR3aa: CASSRNTGQLNGELFF; v_gene: TRBV2; abundance: .; d_gene: TRBD1; j_gene: TRBJ2-2
CDR3nt: TGTGCCAGCAGTTTCCAAACCAATGAAAAACTGTTTTTT; CDR3aa: CASSFQTNEKLFF; v_gene: TRBV12-3/TRBV12-4; abundance: .; d_gene: .; j_gene: TRBJ1-4
CDR3nt: TGTGCCACCAGCAGGACAGCAAGATCCTACAATGAGCAGTTCTTC; CDR3aa: CATSRTARSYNEQFF; v_gene: TRBV15; abundance: .; d_gene: .; j_gene: TRBJ2-1
CDR3nt: TGCGCCAGCAGTCAATCTGAGGGGAGAAACACTGAAGCTTTCTTT; CDR3aa: CASSQSEGRNTEAFF; v_gene: TRBV23-1; abundance: .; d_gene: .; j_gene: TRBJ1-1
CDR3nt: TGTGCCACCAGCAGAGATGGGAGACAGGGAGATCAGCCCCAGCATTTT; CDR3aa: CATSRDGRQGDQPQHF; v_gene: TRBV15; abundance: .; d_gene: TRBD1; j_gene: TRBJ1-5
CDR3nt: TGTGCCAGCAGCCAAGAACTTGAGGCGGGGGGTCAGCCCCAGCATTTT; CDR3aa: CASSQELEAGGQPQHF; v_gene: TRBV4-2; abundance: few; d_gene: .; j_gene: TRBJ1-5
CDR3nt: TGTGCCAGCAGTTACGAAAGGGAATACAATGAGCAGTTCTTC; CDR3aa: CASSYEREYNEQFF; v_gene: TRBV6-5; abundance: .; d_gene: .; j_gene: TRBJ2-1
CDR3nt: TGTGCCAGCAAAGTGGGAAGCTCCTACAATGAGCAGTTCTTC; CDR3aa: CASKVGSSYNEQFF; v_gene: TRBV6-1; abundance: .; d_gene: .; j_gene: TRBJ2-1
CDR3nt: TGTGCCATCAGTGAGCGGACTAGTGTATACAATGAGCAGTTCTTC; CDR3aa: CAISERTSVYNEQFF; v_gene: TRBV10-3; abundance: .; d_gene: TRBD2; j_gene: TRBJ2-1
CDR3nt: TGCGCCAGCGCCGCAGGGGGCTACAACACTGAAGCTTTCTTT; CDR3aa: CASAAGGYNTEAFF; v_gene: TRBV10-1; abundance: .; d_gene: TRBD1; j_gene: TRBJ1-1
CDR3nt: TGTACCAGCAGTTACTCGAACAGGGCTATCAATCAGCCCCAGCATTTT; CDR3aa: CTSSYSNRAINQPQHF; v_gene: TRBV6-7; abundance: .; d_gene: .; j_gene: TRBJ1-5
CDR3nt: TGTGCCAGCAGCCCCCCTGGCTACAATGAGCAGTTCTTC; CDR3aa: CASSPPGYNEQFF; v_gene: TRBV7-2; abundance: once; d_gene: .; j_gene: TRBJ2-1
CDR3nt: TGCGCCAGCAGTCAAAGACACCTTCGCCCAAATGAAAAACTGTTTTTT; CDR3aa: CASSQRHLRPNEKLFF; v_gene: TRBV23-1; abundance: once; d_gene: .; j_gene: TRBJ1-4
CDR3nt: TGTGCCACTTCACACAGGGGTGATTACCCTAACTATGGCTACACCTTC; CDR3aa: CATSHRGDYPNYGYTF; v_gene: TRBV10-3; abundance: once; d_gene: TRBD1; j_gene: TRBJ1-2
CDR3nt: TGTGCCAGCAGCTCTCAGGGGAACTATGGCTACACCTTC; CDR3aa: CASSSQGNYGYTF; v_gene: TRBV11-3; abundance: .; d_gene: .; j_gene: TRBJ1-2